Reported below is one T cell receptor beta chain. Its antigen is still unknown. Read data end 3 residues before the CDR3 end; the end is taken from the germline J gene. Genomic DNA, averaging about 1,200 ng per sample, yielded TCR beta CDR3 via immunoSEQ. Data came from immunoSEQ multiplex PCR; TCRdb stores just in-frame clones and leaves some out. Its listing shows 20,000 to 25,000 clones. The sample is drawn from a study of T cells in women clearing cervical HPV infection. Study as a whole: Case blood drawn at lesion detection; control blood after infection cleared.

Study-wide findings and caveats: It is unknown whether associations predate infection; no effector/memory or HPV-specific sorting.

CDR3 length equals 15 residues. The J segment lost 6 bases and the V segment lost 2 bases, leaving 3 bases of the junction unmatched. The sequence derives from a woman aged 18-69 years with a cervical HPV16 infection that either progressed to CIN3+ or cleared (not recorded which). Sequences were obtained from blood buffy coat. The chain joins TRBV12-3 or TRBV12-4 to TRBJ2-1; 11 bases are shared with TRBD1. The CDR3 reads CASSLWDRGCNEQFF. The covered CDR3 bases are TGTGCCAGCAGTTTATGGGACAGGGGGTGCAATGAG.